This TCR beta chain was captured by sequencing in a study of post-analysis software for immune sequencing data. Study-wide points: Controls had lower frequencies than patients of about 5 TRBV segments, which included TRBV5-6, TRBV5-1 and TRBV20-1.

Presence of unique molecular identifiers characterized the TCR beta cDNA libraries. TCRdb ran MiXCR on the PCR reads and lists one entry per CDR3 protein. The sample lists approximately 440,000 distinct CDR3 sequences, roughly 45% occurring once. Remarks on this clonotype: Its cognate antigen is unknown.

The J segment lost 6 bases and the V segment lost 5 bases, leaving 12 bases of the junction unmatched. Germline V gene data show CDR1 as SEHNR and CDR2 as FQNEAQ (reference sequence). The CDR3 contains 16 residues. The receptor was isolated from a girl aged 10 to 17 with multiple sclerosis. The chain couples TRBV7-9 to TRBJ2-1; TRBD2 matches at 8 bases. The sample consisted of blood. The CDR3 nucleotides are TGTGCCAGCAGCCGTTCCGATGGACTAGCCATCAATGAGCAGTTCTTC. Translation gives CASSRSDGLAINEQFF.